The next 18 T cell receptor beta chains were all read from a single sample in a study of cytomegalovirus exposure and HLA in healthy donors. The PCR made use of 60 Vbeta and 13 Jbeta primers. This table comes from immunoSEQ multiplex PCR, and its TCRdb copy is limited to in-frame clones, with some not included. This sample carries about 140,000 clones, around 80% of them seen once, and the ten largest clones take 1.2% to 1.5%. The specimen sequenced was PBMCs. Receptors were obtained from a man aged 25-40 years in good health and CMV-seropositive.

The chain joins TRBV10-3 to TRBJ2-5; D is undetermined. Germline loops: CDR1 ENHRY, CDR2 SYGVKD. The V end lost 1 base, the J end lost 4 bases, and 4 bases lay between the germline ends. This CDR3 comprises 12 residues. The CDR3: CAISELSETQYF. For the CDR3, the DNA is TGTGCCATCAGTGAGTTATCAGAGACCCAGTACTTC.

CDR3 protein: CASSQGAQYEQYF. The CDR3 nucleotides are TGTGCCAGCAGCCAGGGGGCGCAATACGAGCAGTACTTC. V gene TRBV27 combines with J gene TRBJ2-7, with 8 bases lining up with TRBD1. V gave up 6 bases and J gave up 4 bases; unmatched junction bases: 5. Germline CDR1 MNHEY, CDR2 SMNVEV (reference sequence). The CDR3 is 13 amino acids.

V is TRBV19 and J is TRBJ2-7; 7 nucleotides agree with TRBD1. CDR3 length equals 14 residues. Germline CDR1 LNHDA, CDR2 SQIVND (reference sequence). Trimming removed 7 bases from V and 6 bases from J; junction bases left unmatched: 12. For the CDR3, the DNA is TGTGCCAGTATCCGACAGGGTCCCGGGTCCGAGCAGTACTTC. It specifies CASIRQGPGSEQYF. The full variable domain, its missing parts supplied by reference TRBV19 and TRBJ2-7, is DGGITQSPKYLFRKEGQNVTLSCEQNLNHDAMYWYRQDPGQGLRLIYYSQIVNDFQKGDIAEGYSVSREKKESFPLTVTSAQKNPTAFYLCASIRQGPGSEQYFGPGTRLTVT.

The V gene is TRBV7-7, the J gene TRBJ2-2; D unclear. The V gene's germline CDR1 is SSHAT and CDR2 FNYEAQ (reference sequence). The CDR3 contains 13 residues. The ends were cut back, 3 bases at V and 4 bases at J, with 6 bases in the middle. The CDR3 loop is CASSLRSTGELFF. CDR3 bases: TGTGCCAGCAGCTTGAGGTCCACCGGGGAGCTGTTTTTT.

The V gene is TRBV5-1, the J gene TRBJ2-3, with D perhaps TRBD2 (5 bases). The CDR3 consists of 14 residues. Germline values: CDR1 SGHRS, CDR2 YFSETQ. Trimming took 7 bases from V and 4 from J, leaving 16 bases between them. Here the CDR3 reads CASASGFSADTQYF. The DNA of the CDR3 is TGCGCCAGCGCCTCGGGGTTTAGCGCAGATACGCAGTATTTT.

This clone was picked up one time. The chain employs TRBV15 and TRBJ2-3; perhaps TRBD2 as D (6 bases). Germline V lookup: CDR1 LNHNV, CDR2 YYDKDF (reference sequence). CDR3 length equals 15 residues. Trimming stripped 2 bases from V and 1 base from J, with 10 bases between. The CDR3 region has the DNA TGTGCCACCAGCAGAACTAGCCCTGGCACAGATACGCAGTATTTT. It encodes CATSRTSPGTDTQYF.

The chain carries TRBV28 and TRBJ1-5, with D possibly being TRBD1 (5 bases). CDR3 length equals 15 residues. The germline V and J ends were trimmed by 1 base and 2 bases, with 9 bases remaining between them. The germline CDR1 and CDR2 sequences are MDHEN and SYDVKM. The CDR3 DNA follows: TGTGCCAGCAGTTTATTACGGGGGGGCAATCAGCCCCAGCATTTT. Its translation: CASSLLRGGNQPQHF.

The J gene is TRBJ1-3, the V gene TRBV18; 7 positions match TRBD1. The ends lost 6 bases at V and 0 bases at J; junction bases unmatched: 17. CDR3 length: 19 amino acids. Germline lookup yields CDR1 KGHSH and CDR2 LQKENI. The CDR3: CASSPTSQTGTYSGNTIYF. In DNA form, the CDR3 reads TGTGCCAGCTCTCCGACGTCCCAGACAGGGACCTACTCTGGAAACACCATATATTTT.

In its sample, this clone was seen once. The V and J genes are TRBV15 and TRBJ1-1, with D perhaps TRBD1 (5 bases). Germline lookup yields CDR1 LNHNV and CDR2 YYDKDF (reference sequence). This CDR3 region has 16 residues. V was trimmed by 0 bases and J by 4 bases, leaving 15 bases between them. CDR3 bases: TGTGCCACCAGCAGAGATTGGCGGCAGGGTGTCACTGAAGCTTTCTTT. As protein: CATSRDWRQGVTEAFF.

This rearrangement joins TRBV7-3 to TRBJ2-1; no clear D gene. The ends were cut back, 5 bases at V and 5 bases at J, with 10 bases in the middle. The CDR3 length is 13 residues. CDR1 and CDR2 from the germline V gene are SGHTA and FQGTGA. This CDR3 is CASSPGPNNEQFF. For the CDR3, the DNA is TGTGCCAGCAGCCCTGGGCCTAACAATGAGCAGTTCTTC.

The chain's CDR3 is CASSPPGQETYEQYF. CDR3 DNA: TGTGCCAGCTCACCACCGGGACAGGAAACCTACGAGCAGTACTTC. The gene calls are TRBV18 and TRBJ2-5, with 8 bases fitting TRBD1. The closer fit of TRBJ2-7 to the DNA end suggests the J call may be wrong. The CDR3 has 15 residues. Per the germline V gene, CDR1 is KGHSH and CDR2 is LQKENI.

V and J are TRBV7-2 and TRBJ2-5; possible D gene TRBD1, 5 bases. The CDR3 has 14 residues. Germline values: CDR1 SGHTA, CDR2 FQGNSA. Trimming pared 3 bases from V and 4 bases from J, leaving 12 bases between. Here the CDR3 reads CASSFQGNPETQYF. The CDR3 DNA follows: TGTGCCAGCAGCTTCCAGGGTAACCCAGAGACCCAGTACTTC.

The chain joins TRBV18 to TRBJ2-4; D perhaps matches TRBD1 (6 bases). Germline V gives CDR1 KGHSH, CDR2 LQKENI. Trimming left V 3 bases short and J 0 bases short, with 9 bases between. The CDR3 is 15 residues long. The CDR3 sequence: CASSPDSVAKNIQYF. CDR3 DNA: TGTGCCAGCTCACCGGACAGTGTAGCCAAAAACATTCAGTACTTC.

This clone turned up a few times. Other nucleotide sequences in the sample specify the same CDR3. This chain links TRBV5-4 with TRBJ2-3; D gene unclear. The germline V gene has CDR1 SGHNT and CDR2 YYREEE (reference sequence). The CDR3 totals 12 residues. Trimming left V 4 bases short and J 0 bases short, with 3 bases between. CDR3 sequence (DNA): TGTGCCAGCAGCCTGAGCACAGATACGCAGTATTTT. Amino acids: CASSLSTDTQYF.

There are a few counts of this clone. This sequence joins TRBV18 and TRBJ2-3; possible D gene TRBD2, 6 bases. V lost 5 bases and J lost 5, with 17 bases in between. The CDR3 consists of 15 residues. The germline gives CDR1 KGHSH, CDR2 LQKENI. CDR3: CASSGVSGRGDTQYF. Here the CDR3 DNA reads TGTGCCAGCTCAGGGGTGAGCGGGCGCGGAGATACGCAGTATTTT.

This rearrangement joins TRBV2 to TRBJ2-7; perhaps TRBD2 as D (5 bases). The CDR3 is made up of 14 amino acids. Trimming took 5 bases from V and 0 from J, leaving 11 bases between them. CDR1 is SNHLY and CDR2 is FYNNEI in the germline V gene. The CDR3 DNA reads as TGTGCCAGCAGTCCCCGGACTGCCTCCTACGAGCAGTACTTC. As protein: CASSPRTASYEQYF.

The V call is TRBV6-5, the J call TRBJ2-1; 8 positions match TRBD1. CDR1 and CDR2 (germline): MNHEY, SVGAGI. Trimming removed 4 bases from V and 3 bases from J; junction bases left unmatched: 2. This CDR3 is 14 amino acids long. The CDR3: CASSWDRNYNEQFF. The CDR3 DNA is TGTGCCAGCAGTTGGGACAGGAACTACAATGAGCAGTTCTTC.

The chain couples TRBV5-4 to TRBJ1-2; D gene ambiguous. The CDR3 spans 13 residues. V shed 1 base and J shed 7 bases, with 11 bases lying between them. Germline-derived CDR1 and CDR2 are SGHNT and YYREEE (reference sequence). In DNA, the CDR3 is TGTGCCAGCAGCTTGTACGGGTATGGTGGCTACACCTTC. This codes for CASSLYGYGGYTF.